This T cell receptor (beta chain) was obtained from a study of cytomegalovirus exposure and HLA in healthy donors. As concerns this clone: Its antigen is undetermined.

Study-wide results and limits: A later analysis linked a missense variant in DCLRE1C to the trimming of TCR beta V and J genes.

Vbeta (60) and Jbeta (13) primers were used in the PCR. Sequencing was performed with immunoSEQ multiplex PCR; in TCRdb, only in-frame clones are kept and a portion is missing. This sample carries about 98,000 clones, roughly 80% of them seen once, and the ten largest clones take over 15%. V lost 4 bases, J lost 5 bases, and 5 bases stayed unmatched. The CDR3 sequence is 13 residues long. The V gene's germline CDR1 is SGHRS and CDR2 YFSETQ. The clonotype originates from a man aged 55 to 70 in good health and CMV-seropositive. V gene TRBV5-1 combines with J gene TRBJ1-2; 7 nucleotides agree with TRBD1. The sample taken for sequencing was PBMCs. The chain's CDR3 is CASSPGTAYGYTF. CDR3 in DNA: TGCGCCAGCAGCCCCGGGACAGCTTATGGCTACACCTTC.